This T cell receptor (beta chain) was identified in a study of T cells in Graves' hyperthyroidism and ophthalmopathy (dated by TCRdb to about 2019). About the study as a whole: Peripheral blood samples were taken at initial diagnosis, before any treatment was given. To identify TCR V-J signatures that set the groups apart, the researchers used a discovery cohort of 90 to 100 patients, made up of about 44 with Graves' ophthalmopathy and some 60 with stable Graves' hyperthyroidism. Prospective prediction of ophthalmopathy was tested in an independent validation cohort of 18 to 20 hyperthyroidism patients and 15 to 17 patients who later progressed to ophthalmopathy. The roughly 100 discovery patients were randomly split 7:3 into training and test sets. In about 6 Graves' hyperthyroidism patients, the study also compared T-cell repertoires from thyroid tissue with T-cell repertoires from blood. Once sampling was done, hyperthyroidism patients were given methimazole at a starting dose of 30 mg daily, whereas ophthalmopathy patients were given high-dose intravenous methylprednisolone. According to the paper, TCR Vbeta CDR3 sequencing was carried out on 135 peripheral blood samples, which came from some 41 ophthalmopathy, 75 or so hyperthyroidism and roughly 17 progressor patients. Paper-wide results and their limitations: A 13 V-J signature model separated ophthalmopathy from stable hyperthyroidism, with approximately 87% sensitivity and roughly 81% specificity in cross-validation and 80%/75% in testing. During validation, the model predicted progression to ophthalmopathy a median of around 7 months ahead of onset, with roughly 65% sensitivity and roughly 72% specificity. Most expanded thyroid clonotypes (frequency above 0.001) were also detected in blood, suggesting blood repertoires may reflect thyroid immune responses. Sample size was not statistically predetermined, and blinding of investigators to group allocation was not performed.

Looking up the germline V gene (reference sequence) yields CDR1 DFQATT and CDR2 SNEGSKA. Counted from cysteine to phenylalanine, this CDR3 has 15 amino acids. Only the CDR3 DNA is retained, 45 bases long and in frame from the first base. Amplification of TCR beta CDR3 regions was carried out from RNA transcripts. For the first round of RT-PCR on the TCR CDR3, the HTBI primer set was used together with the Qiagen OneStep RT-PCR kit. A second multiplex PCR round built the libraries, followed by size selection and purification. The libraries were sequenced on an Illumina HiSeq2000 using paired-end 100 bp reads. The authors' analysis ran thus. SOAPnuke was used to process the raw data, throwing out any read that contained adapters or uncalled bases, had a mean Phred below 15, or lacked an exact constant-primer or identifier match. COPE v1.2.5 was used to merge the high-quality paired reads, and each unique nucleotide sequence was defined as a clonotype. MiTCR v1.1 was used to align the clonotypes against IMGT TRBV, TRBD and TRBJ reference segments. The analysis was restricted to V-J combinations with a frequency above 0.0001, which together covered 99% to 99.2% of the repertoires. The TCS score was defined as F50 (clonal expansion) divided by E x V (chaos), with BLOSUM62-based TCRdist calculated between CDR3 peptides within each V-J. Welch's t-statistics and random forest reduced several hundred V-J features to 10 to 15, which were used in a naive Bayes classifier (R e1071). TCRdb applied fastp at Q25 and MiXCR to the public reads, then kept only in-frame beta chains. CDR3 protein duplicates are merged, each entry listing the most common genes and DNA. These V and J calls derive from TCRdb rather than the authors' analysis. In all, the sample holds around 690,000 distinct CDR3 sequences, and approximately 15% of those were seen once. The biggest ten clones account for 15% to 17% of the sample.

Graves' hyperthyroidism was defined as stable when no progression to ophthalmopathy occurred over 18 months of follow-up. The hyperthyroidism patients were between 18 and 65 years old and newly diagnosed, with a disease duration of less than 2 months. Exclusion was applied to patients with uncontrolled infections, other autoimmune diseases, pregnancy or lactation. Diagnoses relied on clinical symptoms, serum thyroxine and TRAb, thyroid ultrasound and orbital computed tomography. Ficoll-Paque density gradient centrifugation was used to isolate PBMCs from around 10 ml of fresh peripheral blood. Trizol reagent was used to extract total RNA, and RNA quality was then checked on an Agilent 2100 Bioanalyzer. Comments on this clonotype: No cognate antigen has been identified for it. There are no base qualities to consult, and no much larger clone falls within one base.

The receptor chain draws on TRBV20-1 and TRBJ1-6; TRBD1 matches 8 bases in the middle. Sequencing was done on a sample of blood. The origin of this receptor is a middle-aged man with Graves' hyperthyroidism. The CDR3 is CRGGDRRTYNSPLHF. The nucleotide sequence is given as TGCAGAGGGGGGGACAGGCGAACTTATAATTCACCCCTCCACTTT.